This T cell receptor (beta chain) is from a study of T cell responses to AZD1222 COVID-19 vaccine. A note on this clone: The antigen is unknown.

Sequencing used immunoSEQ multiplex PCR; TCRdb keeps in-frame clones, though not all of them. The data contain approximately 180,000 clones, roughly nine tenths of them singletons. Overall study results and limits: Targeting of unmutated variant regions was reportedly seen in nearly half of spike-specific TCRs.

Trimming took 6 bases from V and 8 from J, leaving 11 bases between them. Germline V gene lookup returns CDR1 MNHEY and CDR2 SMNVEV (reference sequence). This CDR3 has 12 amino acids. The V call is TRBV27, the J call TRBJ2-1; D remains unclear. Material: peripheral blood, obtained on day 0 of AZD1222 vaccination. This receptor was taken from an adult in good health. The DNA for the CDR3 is TGTGCCAGCAGCCCCTCCCGATATGAGCAGTTCTTC. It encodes CASSPSRYEQFF.